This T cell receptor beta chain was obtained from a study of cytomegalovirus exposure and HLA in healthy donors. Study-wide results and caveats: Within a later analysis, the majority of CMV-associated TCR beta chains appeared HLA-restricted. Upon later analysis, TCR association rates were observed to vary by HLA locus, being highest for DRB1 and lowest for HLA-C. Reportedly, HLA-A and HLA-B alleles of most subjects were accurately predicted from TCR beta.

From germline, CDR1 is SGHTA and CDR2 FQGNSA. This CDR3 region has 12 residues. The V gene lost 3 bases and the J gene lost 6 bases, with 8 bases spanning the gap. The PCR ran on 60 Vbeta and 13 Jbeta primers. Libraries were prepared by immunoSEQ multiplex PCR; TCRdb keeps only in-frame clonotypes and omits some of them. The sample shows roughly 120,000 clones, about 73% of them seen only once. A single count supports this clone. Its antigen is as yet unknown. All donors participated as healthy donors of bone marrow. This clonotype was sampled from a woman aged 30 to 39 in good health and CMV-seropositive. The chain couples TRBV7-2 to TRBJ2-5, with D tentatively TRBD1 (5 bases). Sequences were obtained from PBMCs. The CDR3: CASSLGQKTQYF. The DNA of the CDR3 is TGTGCCAGCAGCTTGGGGCAGAAGACCCAGTACTTC.